Below, 15 T cell receptor beta chains from the same sample are listed, as sequenced in a study of cytomegalovirus exposure and HLA in healthy donors. Use of 60 Vbeta and 13 Jbeta primers characterized the PCR. Generated by immunoSEQ multiplex PCR, the TCRdb table keeps only in-frame clones and is missing some. The sample holds approximately 38,000 clones. Sequencing used PBMCs. These receptors were obtained from a man aged 40-50 years in good health and CMV-seropositive.

As regards this clone: At the DNA level, this CDR3 is encoded by other sequences in the same sample as well. The chain links TRBV19 to TRBJ2-7; 7 bases line up with TRBD1. Germline V gene sequence: CDR1 LNHDA, CDR2 SQIVND (reference sequence). The CDR3 consists of 13 residues. V lost 5 bases to trimming and J lost 1 base; unmatched junction nucleotides: 2. The CDR3 spells CASSVQGSYEQYF. The CDR3 DNA reads TGTGCCAGTAGTGTACAGGGGTCCTACGAGCAGTACTTC. The entire variable domain, with the rest obtained from reference TRBV19 and TRBJ2-7, is as follows: DGGITQSPKYLFRKEGQNVTLSCEQNLNHDAMYWYRQDPGQGLRLIYYSQIVNDFQKGDIAEGYSVSREKKESFPLTVTSAQKNPTAFYLCASSVQGSYEQYFGPGTRLTVT.

The chain uses TRBV2 and TRBJ1-6; D remains unclear. V lost 5 bases, J lost 4 bases, and 12 bases lay in between. The CDR3 runs to 15 residues. Germline lookup yields CDR1 SNHLY and CDR2 FYNNEI. In DNA, the CDR3 is TGTGCCAGCAGTACCTTGGCCCCGTATAATTCACCCCTCCACTTT. Protein: CASSTLAPYNSPLHF.

V gene TRBV5-1 combines with J gene TRBJ1-1; 7 positions agree with TRBD1. Germline V lookup: CDR1 SGHRS, CDR2 YFSETQ. The CDR3 is 13 residues long. The V gene end was trimmed by 4 bases and the J gene end by 6 bases; junction bases not matched to a gene: 6. The CDR3 loop is CASSQIQGSEAFF. The CDR3 bases are TGCGCCAGCAGCCAAATACAGGGGTCTGAAGCTTTCTTT. Full variable domain (remainder filled in from reference TRBV5-1 and TRBJ1-1): KAGVTQTPRYLIKTRGQQVTLSCSPISGHRSVSWYQQTPGQGLQFLFEYFSETQRNKGNFPGRFSGRQFSNSRSEMNVSTLELGDSALYLCASSQIQGSEAFFGQGTRLTVV.

With regard to this clone: Germline and junction disagree at one end, which may indicate a read error. The chain carries TRBV27 and TRBJ2-7; 11 bases match TRBD1. The CDR3 consists of 13 residues. CDR1 is MNHEY and CDR2 is SMNVEV in the germline V gene (reference sequence). The CDR3 DNA sequence: TGTGCCAGCAGTCCCAGGACAGGGGGCGAGCAGTGCTTC. It yields the protein CASSPRTGGEQCF.

The chain uses TRBV18 and TRBJ2-5, with D possibly being TRBD2 (6 bases). The CDR3 runs to 13 residues. CDR1 KGHSH and CDR2 LQKENI come from the germline V gene. V lost 4 bases, J lost 2 bases, and 8 bases lay in between. The DNA of the CDR3 is TGTGCCAGCTCACGGGACTTACAAGAGACCCAGTACTTC. Protein sequence: CASSRDLQETQYF.

The rearrangement links TRBV9 to TRBJ1-2; possible D gene TRBD1, 5 bases. Trimming pared 1 base from V and 8 bases from J, leaving 15 bases between. This CDR3 has 14 residues. The germline V gene encodes CDR1 SGDLS and CDR2 YYNGEE. The CDR3 reads CASSVQGGLYGYTF. CDR3 DNA sequence: TGTGCCAGCAGCGTACAGGGTGGGTTGTACGGCTACACCTTC.

This chain links TRBV27 with TRBJ1-1, with 7 nucleotides matching TRBD1. Trimming cost V 5 bases and J 5 bases; bases outside gene matches: 11. This CDR3 has 15 residues. CDR1 MNHEY and CDR2 SMNVEV come from the germline V gene (reference sequence). CDR3 nucleotides: TGTGCCAGCAGTCCAGGAAGGGGGCGGCAGACTGAAGCTTTCTTT. Translating it yields CASSPGRGRQTEAFF.

The J gene is TRBJ1-5, the V gene TRBV30; 7 bases line up with TRBD1. The CDR3 consists of 14 residues. Per germline, CDR1 GTSNPN and CDR2 SVGIG (reference sequence). V lost 3 bases, J lost 6 bases, and 8 bases stayed unmatched. CDR3 sequence reads: CAWRGTAGTQPQHF. As DNA, the CDR3 is TGTGCCTGGAGGGGGACAGCCGGAACTCAGCCCCAGCATTTT.

This rearrangement joins TRBV9 to TRBJ1-6; the D gene is possibly TRBD1 (6 bases). Germline V CDR1 and CDR2: SGDLS, YYNGEE. Trimming left V 4 bases short and J 7 bases short, with 21 bases between. CDR3 size: 17 residues. CDR3 residues: CASSFGGGPQNNSPLHF. The CDR3 region has the DNA TGTGCCAGCAGCTTTGGGGGGGGGCCGCAGAACAATTCACCCCTCCACTTT.

About this clone: One junction end disagrees with the germline gene, perhaps due to a read error. V usage is TRBV7-7 and J usage is TRBJ2-2; no clear D gene. Looked up from germline, CDR1 is SSHAT and CDR2 is FNYEAQ (reference sequence). The CDR3 contains 14 residues. The CDR3 nucleotides read TGTGCTAGCAGCCTAGACTGGAACACCGGGGAGCTGTTTTTT. Its protein is CASSLDWNTGELFF. Full variable domain (outside the CDR3, taken from reference TRBV7-7 and TRBJ2-2): GAGVSQSPRYKVTKRGQDVTLRCDPISSHATLYWYQQALGQGPEFLTYFNYEAQPDKSGLPSDRFSAERPEGSISTLTIQRTEQRDSAMYRCASSLDWNTGELFFGEGSRLTVL.

This sequence joins TRBV10-3 and TRBJ2-7; 8 bases agree with TRBD2. Germline CDR1 is ENHRY and CDR2 is SYGVKD. CDR3 size: 13 residues. V lost 5 bases and J lost 7; bases outside the gene matches: 7. The CDR3 loop reads CAISPSGREEQYF. DNA of the CDR3: TGTGCCATCAGTCCCAGCGGGAGAGAAGAGCAGTACTTC.

The chain links TRBV6-5 to TRBJ1-1, with D perhaps TRBD1 (5 bases). The V gene's germline CDR1 is MNHEY and CDR2 SVGAGI. The CDR3 totals 12 residues. Trimming removed 2 bases at V and 6 bases at J, with 7 bases between. The CDR3 bases are TGTGCCAGCAGTTACGGGGGGGCTGAAGCTTTCTTT. It is translated as CASSYGGAEAFF.

As DNA, the CDR3 is TGTGCCACCAGCAGAGGACTTAGAGGCACTGAAGCTTTCTTT. Protein: CATSRGLRGTEAFF. V and J are TRBV15 and TRBJ1-1; D not certain. The germline CDR1 and CDR2 sequences are LNHNV and YYDKDF (reference sequence). The V end lost 1 base, the J end lost 4 bases, and 10 bases lay between the germline ends. This CDR3 region has 14 residues.

This chain connects TRBV12-5 to TRBJ1-4; 8 nucleotides match TRBD1. This CDR3 is built from 17 residues. V was clipped by 0 bases and J by 8 bases; unmatched bases: 11. In germline, CDR1 is LGHNT, CDR2 FRNRAP. CDR3 in amino acids: CASGLVPPRGHGEKLFF. The CDR3 bases are TGTGCTAGTGGTTTGGTACCCCCCAGGGGGCATGGGGAAAAACTGTTTTTT. Full variable domain (rest looked up from reference TRBV12-5 and TRBJ1-4): DARVTQTPRHKVTEMGQEVTMRCQPILGHNTVFWYRQTMMQGLELLAYFRNRAPLDDSGMPKDRFSAEMPDATLATLKIQPSEPRDSAVYFCASGLVPPRGHGEKLFFGSGTQLSVL.

The chain combines TRBV7-8 with TRBJ1-6; 7 nucleotides match TRBD1. CDR3 length: 14 amino acids. V lost 4 bases, J lost 9 bases, and 6 bases stayed unmatched. The germline V gene encodes CDR1 SGHVS and CDR2 FQNEAQ. Here the CDR3 reads CASSWGQSTSPLHF. CDR3 in DNA: TGTGCCAGCAGCTGGGGACAGTCGACTTCACCCCTCCACTTT.